These 29 T cell receptor beta chains share one sample of origin, sequenced in a study of blood T cell repertoires in COVID-19. Produced via immunoSEQ multiplex PCR; TCRdb's table is partial and in-frame only. The sample includes some 290,000 clones, 85% to 95% of them seen just once. The sequenced sample consisted of PBMCs or T cells enriched from blood (not recorded which). These receptors were collected from a woman between 25 and 40 years old who had been exposed to COVID-19.

CDR3 amino acids: CSVDRMVEAFF. CDR3 nucleotides: TGCAGCGTTGACAGGATGGTTGAAGCTTTCTTT. The chain has TRBV29-1 and TRBJ1-1; no clear D gene. This CDR3 comprises 11 residues. CDR1 is SQVTM, CDR2 ANQGSEA, per germline. V lost 3 bases and J 7 bases, leaving 9 bases between the germline ends.

With regard to this clone: The same CDR3 also results from other DNA sequences found in this sample. The chain is built from TRBV18 and TRBJ2-7; D may be TRBD1 (5 bases). The CDR3 is 13 amino acids. Trimming removed 4 bases at V and 4 bases at J, with 11 bases between. The germline gives CDR1 KGHSH, CDR2 LQKENI. The CDR3: CASSLLQEYEQYF. The CDR3 bases are TGTGCCAGCTCACTCTTACAGGAGTACGAGCAGTACTTC.

The chain uses TRBV5-4 and TRBJ1-1, with D possibly TRBD1 on 5 matching bases. Germline-derived CDR1 and CDR2 are SGHNT and YYREEE (reference sequence). Trimming left V 0 bases short and J 3 bases short, with 9 bases between. The length of the CDR3 is 14 residues. The CDR3 loop is CASSLGGTDTEAFF. CDR3 DNA: TGTGCCAGCAGCTTGGGGGGCACAGACACTGAAGCTTTCTTT.

V and J are TRBV30 and TRBJ1-1, with 7 bases that match TRBD1. The junction had 4 bases not matched to a gene; V was cut back by 0 bases and J by 9 bases. CDR1 and CDR2 from the germline V gene are GTSNPN and SVGIG (reference sequence). The CDR3 is 12 amino acids. DNA for the CDR3: TGTGCCTGGAGTGTGACAGGGATGAAAGCTTTCTTT. It yields the protein CAWSVTGMKAFF.

This clone was found once. The J gene is TRBJ2-1, the V gene TRBV30; D remains unclear. CDR1 GTSNPN and CDR2 SVGIG come from the germline V gene (reference sequence). Trimming left V 6 bases short and J 6 bases short, with 15 bases between. The CDR3 totals 13 residues. The CDR3 loop reads CACRVLSPNEQFF. CDR3 bases: TGTGCCTGCCGGGTCCTCTCCCCCAATGAGCAGTTCTTC.

The rearrangement joins TRBV6-5 to TRBJ1-2; TRBD1 matches at 7 bases. Trimming took 5 bases from V and 3 from J; bases not matched to a gene: 3. Germline assignment: CDR1 MNHEY and CDR2 SVGAGI. The CDR3 runs 13 residues. For the CDR3, the DNA is TGTGCCAGCAGTCTACAGGGGTACTATGGCTACACCTTC. This encodes CASSLQGYYGYTF.

This clone was recorded once. The V and J genes are TRBV5-4 and TRBJ2-5; 7 bases match TRBD2. The V gene's germline CDR1 is SGHNT and CDR2 YYREEE (reference sequence). CDR3 length: 13 amino acids. The V gene end was trimmed by 6 bases and the J gene end by 5 bases; junction bases not matched to a gene: 7. CDR3 nucleotides: TGTGCCAGCACGACGTACGGGGGGGAGACCCAGTACTTC. Amino acid sequence: CASTTYGGETQYF.

The chain combines TRBV5-1 with TRBJ1-1; maybe TRBD1 (5 bases). Germline CDR1 reads SGHRS; CDR2 reads YFSETQ. The CDR3 contains 14 residues. Deletions cut 7 bases from V and 2 bases from J, with 15 bases between. DNA of the CDR3: TGCGCCAGCCAAAGGGCCAGGGAAAACACTGAAGCTTTCTTT. Residues: CASQRARENTEAFF.

The V gene is TRBV19, the J gene TRBJ1-5; D is unclear. Germline V gives CDR1 LNHDA, CDR2 SQIVND (reference sequence). The V and J ends lost 5 bases and 0 bases respectively, with 8 bases between them. This CDR3 is built from 14 residues. CDR3 residues: CASSRRRSNQPQHF. The CDR3 region has the DNA TGTGCCAGTAGTCGGAGACGTAGCAATCAGCCCCAGCATTTT.

CDR3 DNA sequence: TGCGCCAGCAGCGAGGGACAGGGTTTGGTTACGAGCTATGGCTACACCTTC. Translation: CASSEGQGLVTSYGYTF. V is TRBV5-1 and J is TRBJ1-2; 9 bases map to TRBD1. The germline CDR1 and CDR2 sequences are SGHRS and YFSETQ. The CDR3 runs to 17 residues. V lost 4 bases, J lost 4 bases, and 14 bases stayed unmatched.

This sequence joins TRBV12-5 and TRBJ1-1; the D is unclear. The CDR3 extends over 12 amino acids. The ends were cut back, 8 bases at V and 2 bases at J, with 9 bases in the middle. CDR1 is LGHNT, CDR2 FRNRAP, per germline. The CDR3 nucleotides are TGTGCTAGTTGGGGAGGAAACACTGAAGCTTTCTTT. This encodes CASWGGNTEAFF.

The chain uses TRBV6-2 or TRBV6-3 and TRBJ2-1; D remains unclear. The CDR3 contains 12 residues. The germline V and J ends were trimmed by 8 bases and 4 bases, with 9 bases remaining between them. Germline V gene sequence: CDR1 MNHEY, CDR2 SVGEGT. Here the CDR3 DNA reads TGTGCCAGCCGCCCTCAATACAATGAGCAGTTCTTC. It specifies CASRPQYNEQFF.

The genes are TRBV5-1 and TRBJ2-7, with a weak D call TRBD2 (6 bases). Trimming left V 2 bases short and J 4 bases short, with 19 bases between. Germline V lookup: CDR1 SGHRS, CDR2 YFSETQ. This CDR3 has 16 amino acids. Written as DNA, the CDR3 is TGCGCCAGCAGCTTATATCCGGGGGAAACCCAGTACGAGCAGTACTTC. Translated, it gives CASSLYPGETQYEQYF.

This sequence joins TRBV2 and TRBJ1-5; D is uncertain. The CDR3 runs to 13 residues. CDR1 and CDR2 from the germline V gene are SNHLY and FYNNEI. The V gene lost 3 bases and the J gene lost 0 bases, with 3 bases spanning the gap. The CDR3 protein is CASSDNSNQPQHF. In DNA form, the CDR3 reads TGTGCCAGCAGTGATAATAGCAATCAGCCCCAGCATTTT.

The chain has TRBV15 and TRBJ2-2, with a tentative D call TRBD1 (6 bases). CDR3 length: 13 amino acids. V lost 8 bases and J lost 1, with 8 bases in between. The germline V gene encodes CDR1 LNHNV and CDR2 YYDKDF (reference sequence). CDR3 protein: CATVQGNTGELFF. The CDR3 bases are TGTGCCACCGTACAGGGGAACACCGGGGAGCTGTTTTTT. Full variable domain (missing parts from reference TRBV15 and TRBJ2-2): DAMVIQNPRYQVTQFGKPVTLSCSQTLNHNVMYWYQQKSSQAPKLLFHYYDKDFNNEADTPDNFQSRRPNTSFCFLDIRSPGLGDTAMYLCATVQGNTGELFFGEGSRLTVL.

The rearrangement links TRBV11-1 to TRBJ1-1; 9 nucleotides agree with TRBD1. The CDR3 totals 15 residues. CDR1 is SGHAT and CDR2 is FQDESV in the germline V gene (reference sequence). V trimming: 1 base; J trimming: 5 bases; junction bases outside the gene matches: 5. DNA of the CDR3: TGTGCCAGCAGCTTAGTCCGGGACAGGGTGACTGAAGCTTTCTTT. Protein: CASSLVRDRVTEAFF.

The V and J genes are TRBV6-5 and TRBJ1-2; 7 bases map to TRBD1. V was pared by 7 bases and J by 0 bases, with 8 bases of the junction left unmatched. CDR1 and CDR2 (germline): MNHEY, SVGAGI. This CDR3 spans 15 amino acids. This chain's CDR3 is CASNVQGLANYGYTF. For the CDR3, the DNA is TGTGCCAGCAACGTACAGGGGCTAGCTAACTATGGCTACACCTTC.

This rearrangement joins TRBV15 to TRBJ2-7, with 10 bases fitting TRBD2. Germline V CDR1 and CDR2: LNHNV, YYDKDF (reference sequence). The CDR3 spans 15 residues. V shed 0 bases, J shed 7 bases, and the junction held 6 bases outside the gene matches. CDR3 in DNA: TGTGCCACCAGCAGAGAACTAGCGGGGTTTCAAGAGCAGTACTTC. Translated: CATSRELAGFQEQYF.

The chain uses TRBV4-3 and TRBJ1-2; D gene uncertain. Germline-derived CDR1 and CDR2 are LGHNA and YSLEER. The CDR3 has 15 amino acids. V lost 0 bases, J lost 6 bases, and 14 bases lay in between. CDR3 protein: CASSQDPRVWDGYTF. The DNA for the CDR3 is TGCGCCAGCAGCCAAGATCCGCGGGTGTGGGATGGCTACACCTTC.

The chain combines TRBV7-8 with TRBJ2-7, with D unresolved. V dropped 0 bases and J dropped 2 bases, with 11 bases sitting between them. CDR1 is SGHVS and CDR2 is FQNEAQ in the germline V gene. This CDR3 contains 15 residues. The CDR3 DNA reads TGTGCCAGCAGCTTAGCACGAGGTGCAGCCTACGAGCAGTACTTC. Residues: CASSLARGAAYEQYF.

In its sample, this clone was seen once. The chain links TRBV6-1 to TRBJ1-1; 7 bases align to TRBD1. Germline values: CDR1 MNHNS, CDR2 SASEGT. Trimming took 1 base from V and 10 from J; bases not matched to a gene: 6. The CDR3 length is 13 residues. CDR3 DNA sequence: TGTGCCAGCAGTGAAGGACAGGGATTGAGAGCTTTCTTT. Translated: CASSEGQGLRAFF.

The CDR3 DNA reads TGTGCCACCAAGCGGGGGGGTGAGCAGTTCTTC. This gives the protein CATKRGGEQFF. This chain links TRBV15 with TRBJ2-1, with 10 bases identical to TRBD2. Germline CDR1 reads LNHNV; CDR2 reads YYDKDF (reference sequence). After removal of 7 bases from V and 9 bases from J, the junction contained 0 bases not matched to a gene. CDR3 size: 11 residues.

The V and J genes are TRBV5-1 and TRBJ1-2; tentatively, D is TRBD1 (5 bases). Germline V CDR1 and CDR2: SGHRS, YFSETQ. The CDR3 consists of 15 residues. V lost 0 bases to trimming and J lost 6 bases, with 15 bases between them. In DNA, the CDR3 is TGCGCCAGCAGCTTGGCCGGACTGGGGACTAATGGCTACACCTTC. It specifies CASSLAGLGTNGYTF.

V gene TRBV6-5 combines with J gene TRBJ2-5; 8 bases map to TRBD2. The length of the CDR3 is 15 residues. Germline values: CDR1 MNHEY, CDR2 SVGAGI. The J segment lost 0 bases and the V segment lost 5 bases, leaving 5 bases of the junction unmatched. CDR3 region: CASSRSGAYQETQYF. The CDR3 DNA is TGTGCCAGCAGTCGTAGCGGGGCTTACCAAGAGACCCAGTACTTC.

This chain joins TRBV2 and TRBJ2-3; TRBD1 aligns across 7 bases. The CDR3 has 14 residues. The V gene end was trimmed by 6 bases and the J gene end by 2 bases; junction bases not matched to a gene: 5. CDR1 and CDR2 (germline): SNHLY, FYNNEI. In DNA, the CDR3 is TGTGCCAGCAGACGGGACAGATTCACAGATACGCAGTATTTT. Translated, it gives CASRRDRFTDTQYF. Together with reference TRBV2 and TRBJ2-3, the CDR3 gives the full variable domain: EPEVTQTPSHQVTQMGQEVILRCVPISNHLYFYWYRQILGQKVEFLVSFYNNEISEKSEIFDDQFSVERPDGSNFTLKIRSTKLEDSAMYFCASRRDRFTDTQYFGPGTRLTVL.

The rearrangement links TRBV5-4 to TRBJ1-2; 8 bases align to TRBD1. CDR3 length equals 13 residues. CDR1 and CDR2 (germline): SGHNT, YYREEE (reference sequence). J lost 7 bases, V lost 3 bases, and 5 bases had no gene match. The CDR3 spells CASSSGQGGGYTF. CDR3 in DNA: TGTGCCAGCAGCTCCGGACAGGGCGGTGGCTACACCTTC.

V usage is TRBV7-2 and J usage is TRBJ2-3, with 9 bases fitting TRBD2. This CDR3 has 16 residues. The J segment lost 5 bases and the V segment lost 1 base, leaving 7 bases of the junction unmatched. The germline gives CDR1 SGHTA, CDR2 FQGNSA. The DNA of the CDR3 is TGTGCCAGCAGCTTAGTTGGCGGGGGGGCCAGAGATACGCAGTATTTT. It codes for CASSLVGGGARDTQYF.

This clone was counted a single time. This chain uses TRBV3-1 (or the pseudogene TRBV3-2) with TRBJ2-2, with unresolved D. V was pared by 4 bases and J by 6 bases, with 12 bases between. Per the germline V gene, CDR1 is LGHDT and CDR2 is YNNKEL (reference sequence). The CDR3 is made up of 14 amino acids. CDR3: CASSPYSSAGELFF. CDR3 DNA: TGTGCCAGCAGCCCCTACTCCTCCGCCGGGGAGCTGTTTTTT.

This sequence joins TRBV5-4 and TRBJ2-5; 7 bases are a match to TRBD2. This CDR3 comprises 16 residues. J was trimmed by 1 base and V by 3 bases; bases with no gene match: 9. CDR1 and CDR2 (germline): SGHNT, YYREEE (reference sequence). CDR3 in amino acids: CASSWGGDRGQETQYF. The CDR3 nucleotides are TGTGCCAGCAGCTGGGGAGGGGACCGAGGCCAAGAGACCCAGTACTTC.